What follows is one TCR beta chain and its context. V was clipped by 3 bases and J by 6 bases; unmatched bases: 11. The germline V gene has CDR1 SGHNT and CDR2 YYREEE (reference sequence). The length of the CDR3 is 16 residues. In the study's own analysis: From reference gene primer amplification, estimates of nucleated cell counts were derived. Sequenced by immunoSEQ multiplex PCR; TCRdb stores in-frame clones only, minus some. That table gives V, J and clone size, and the DNA gave D and trimming. The table has about 33,000 clones, more than 70% seen once. The sample is drawn from a study of blood T cell repertoires in COVID-19. The overall study: The United States, Italy and Spain supplied acute and convalescent COVID-19 samples. T cells, B-cell-depleted T cells, or PBMCs provided the cDNA or gDNA that served as material.

J is TRBJ2-7 and V is TRBV5-4; 11 bases are a match to TRBD2. This clonotype originated in a human donor in a cohort sampled during active COVID-19. The sample consisted of peripheral blood. CDR3 nucleotides: TGTGCCAGCAGCTCCAATCTAGCTCTAGCGGGGGGCGAGCAGTACTTC. Encoded protein: CASSSNLALAGGEQYF.